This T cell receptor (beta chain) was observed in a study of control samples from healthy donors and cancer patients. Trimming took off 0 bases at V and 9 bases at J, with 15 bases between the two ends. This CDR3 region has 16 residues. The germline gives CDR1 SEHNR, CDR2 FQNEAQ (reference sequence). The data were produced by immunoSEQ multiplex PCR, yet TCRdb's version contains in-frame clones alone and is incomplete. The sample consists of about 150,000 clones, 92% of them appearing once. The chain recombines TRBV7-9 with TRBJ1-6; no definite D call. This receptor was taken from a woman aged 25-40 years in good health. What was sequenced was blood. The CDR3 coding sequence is TGTGCCAGCAGCTTAGCTCGGGCAGGATTGGCTTCACCCCTCCACTTT. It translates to CASSLARAGLASPLHF.